The present T cell receptor (beta chain) was sequenced within a study of cytomegalovirus exposure and HLA in healthy donors. In regard to this clone: Its antigen is still unknown.

13 Jbeta primers and 60 Vbeta primers were used for the PCR. Assay: immunoSEQ multiplex PCR; the TCRdb copy retains only in-frame clones and omits some. The table shows 270,000 or so clones, with about nine tenths occurring only once. Points from the study as a whole: Donors were assumed by presence/absence analyses to have roughly uniform sequencing depth. Indistinguishability led to the exclusion of some V segments, TRBV6-2 and TRBV6-3 included.

The CDR3 loop spans 15 amino acids. The ends lost 5 bases at V and 8 bases at J; junction bases unmatched: 11. Germline V gene sequence: CDR1 SGHTA, CDR2 FQGNSA. V is TRBV7-2 and J is TRBJ2-1; 8 nucleotides agree with TRBD1. The sample consisted of PBMCs. This TCR derives from a girl aged 2-10 years in good health and CMV-seronegative. Written as DNA, the CDR3 is TGTGCCAGCAGCCCTGCCTTCAGGGGGCGCCATGAGCAGTTCTTC. This encodes CASSPAFRGRHEQFF.